This TCR beta chain was captured in a study of cytomegalovirus exposure and HLA in healthy donors. Primers for the PCR totalled 60 Vbeta and 13 Jbeta. Method: immunoSEQ multiplex PCR; TCRdb's copy keeps in-frame clones and lacks some. The profile shows approximately 150,000 clones, 70% to 90% of them singletons. The V gene lost 4 bases and the J gene lost 4 bases, with 8 bases spanning the gap. Germline lookup yields CDR1 LNHDA and CDR2 SQIVND (reference sequence). The CDR3 has 12 amino acids. This chain uses TRBV19 with TRBJ2-7, with D possibly matching TRBD2 (6 bases). The sequenced sample was PBMCs. This clonotype was obtained from a woman aged 40-49 years in good health and CMV-seropositive. Here the CDR3 reads CASSTGRYEQYF. CDR3 sequence (DNA): TGTGCCAGTAGTACAGGGAGGTACGAGCAGTACTTC.